A single sample gave rise to the 6 T cell receptor beta chains below, sequenced in a study of spatial heterogeneity in lung cancer (dated by TCRdb to the late 2010s). Library preparation employed 5' RACE. The sequencer was a NextSeq 500. In-frame beta chains were kept once TCRdb had trimmed the public reads at Q25 with fastp and called clones with MiXCR. Each entry merges the rows of one CDR3 protein and shows their most common DNA and genes. Recorded for this sample are approximately 100,000 distinct CDR3 sequences; roughly a fifth of them occurred a single time. The leading ten clones occupy 21% of the sample. This sample's time point label indicates: blood at routine non-recurrence follow-up after resection. The specimen was PBMCs, collected at follow-up. The receptors originated from a male donor with early-stage non-small cell lung cancer.

This clonotype was counted only a few times. The chain carries TRBV6-1 and TRBJ1-5, with TRBD1 identical over 9 bases. The CDR3 has 15 amino acids. From germline, CDR1 is MNHNS and CDR2 SASEGT. The V segment lost 6 bases and the J segment 5 bases; nucleotides outside the gene matches: 8. The CDR3 is CASRRTGDADQPQHF. The CDR3 nucleotides read TGTGCCAGCAGGCGGACAGGGGACGCGGATCAGCCCCAGCATTTT.

This clonotype was detected a few times. The chain joins TRBV9 to TRBJ1-5; 7 positions match TRBD1. The junction had 13 bases not matched to a gene; V was cut back by 6 bases and J by 7 bases. Germline CDR1 SGDLS, CDR2 YYNGEE. The CDR3 consists of 15 residues. Here the CDR3 DNA reads TGTGCCAGCACCGCTCCACATACAGGGGTGCAGCCCCAGCATTTT. Protein product: CASTAPHTGVQPQHF.

The chain uses TRBV2 and TRBJ2-1, with a weak D call TRBD2 (6 bases). The germline V gene has CDR1 SNHLY and CDR2 FYNNEI. This CDR3 region has 14 residues. The ends were cut back, 8 bases at V and 4 bases at J, with 15 bases in the middle. CDR3 DNA sequence: TGTGCCAGCGCAGGTCTAGCGAGATACAATGAGCAGTTCTTC. As protein: CASAGLARYNEQFF.

In this sample, this clonotype turned up a few times. The chain couples TRBV18 to TRBJ2-3; TRBD1 matches 7 bases. This CDR3 region has 18 residues. Germline V lookup: CDR1 KGHSH, CDR2 LQKENI. V lost 6 bases, J lost 0 bases, and 15 bases stayed unmatched. The CDR3 is CASSPARYGTESTDTQYF. The CDR3 region has the DNA TGTGCCAGCTCTCCTGCTAGATACGGGACAGAGAGCACAGATACGCAGTATTTT.

This chain uses TRBV20-1 with TRBJ2-1; D is unresolved. The CDR3 spans 13 residues. V lost 3 bases, J lost 4 bases, and 10 bases lay in between. Germline V gives CDR1 DFQATT, CDR2 SNEGSKA (reference sequence). The CDR3 reads CSASPGLYNEQFF. The CDR3 region has the DNA TGCAGTGCTAGTCCCGGCCTTTACAATGAGCAGTTCTTC.

This clonotype has only a few counts. This chain links TRBV6-5 with TRBJ1-4, with 7 bases aligning to TRBD1. The J segment lost 5 bases and the V segment lost 5 bases, leaving 8 bases of the junction unmatched. CDR1 and CDR2 (germline): MNHEY, SVGAGI. The CDR3 totals 15 residues. The CDR3 spells CASSRRRDSNEKLFF. Here the CDR3 DNA reads TGTGCCAGCAGTCGACGAAGGGACAGCAATGAAAAACTGTTTTTT.